This T cell receptor beta chain was identified during a study of blood T cells in healthy people across ages. Study-level points and caveats: With unsorted PBMCs, a conclusive comparison of naive versus antigen-experienced cells was not possible. Naive T cell percentage strongly correlated with TCR beta diversity.

For the second PCR, which ran for about 7 to 11 cycles, a sample-barcoded 5' primer and a J-beta primer mix were used. A tag from a template-switch adaptor with 12 random nucleotides marked each cDNA molecule. TCRdb used MiXCR to reprocess the 5' RACE reads, holding one entry per CDR3 protein. The profile shows around 620,000 distinct CDR3 sequences, roughly a quarter of them singletons. Total RNA was extracted at no less than 6 micrograms per sample. For this clonotype: Its target is not known.

With 7 bases removed from V and 0 bases from J, the gap between germline ends came to 6 bases. From germline, CDR1 is MNHEY and CDR2 SVGAGI. This CDR3 is 12 amino acids long. The rearrangement links TRBV6-5 to TRBJ1-2; D gene uncertain. The sequence derives from a woman in her 70s in good health. Sequenced material: blood. The CDR3 reads CASNTANYGYTF. CDR3 nucleotide sequence: TGTGCCAGCAATACAGCTAACTATGGCTACACCTTC.